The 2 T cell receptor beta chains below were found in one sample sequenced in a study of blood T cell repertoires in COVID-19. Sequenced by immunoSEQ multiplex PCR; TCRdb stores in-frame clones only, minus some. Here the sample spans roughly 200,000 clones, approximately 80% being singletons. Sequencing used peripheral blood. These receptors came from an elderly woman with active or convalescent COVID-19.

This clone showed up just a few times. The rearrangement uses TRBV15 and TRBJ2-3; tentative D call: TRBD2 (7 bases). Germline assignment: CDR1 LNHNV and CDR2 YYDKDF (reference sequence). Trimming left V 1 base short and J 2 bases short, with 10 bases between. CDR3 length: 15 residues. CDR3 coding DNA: TGTGCCACCAGCAGAGGGGGGGGCCCCACAGATACGCAGTATTTT. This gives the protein CATSRGGGPTDTQYF.

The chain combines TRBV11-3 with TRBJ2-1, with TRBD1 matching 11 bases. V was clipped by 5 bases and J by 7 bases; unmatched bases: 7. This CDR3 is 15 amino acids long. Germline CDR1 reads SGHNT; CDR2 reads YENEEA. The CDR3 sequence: CASSGDRGRRNEQFF. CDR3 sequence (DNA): TGTGCCAGCAGCGGGGACAGGGGGAGGCGAAATGAGCAGTTCTTC. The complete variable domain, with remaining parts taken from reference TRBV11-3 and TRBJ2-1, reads EAGVVQSPRYKIIEKKQPVAFWCNPISGHNTLYWYLQNLGQGPELLIRYENEEAVDDSQLPKDRFSAERLKGVDSTLKIQPAELGDSAVYLCASSGDRGRRNEQFFGPGTRLTVL.